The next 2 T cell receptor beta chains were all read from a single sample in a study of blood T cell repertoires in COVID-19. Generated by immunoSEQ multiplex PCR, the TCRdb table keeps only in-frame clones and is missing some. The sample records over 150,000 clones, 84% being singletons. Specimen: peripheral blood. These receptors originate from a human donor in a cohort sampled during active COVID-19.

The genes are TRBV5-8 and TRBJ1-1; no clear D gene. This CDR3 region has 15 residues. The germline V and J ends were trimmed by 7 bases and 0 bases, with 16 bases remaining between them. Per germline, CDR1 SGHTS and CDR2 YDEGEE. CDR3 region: CASGREGLMNTEAFF. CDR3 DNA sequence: TGTGCCAGCGGGCGAGAGGGTCTGATGAACACTGAAGCTTTCTTT. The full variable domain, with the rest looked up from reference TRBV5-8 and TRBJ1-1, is EAGVTQSPTHLIKTRGQQATLRCSPISGHTSVYWYQQALGLGLQFLLWYDEGEERNRGNFPPRFSGRQFPNYSSELNVNALELEDSALYLCASGREGLMNTEAFFGQGTRLTVV.

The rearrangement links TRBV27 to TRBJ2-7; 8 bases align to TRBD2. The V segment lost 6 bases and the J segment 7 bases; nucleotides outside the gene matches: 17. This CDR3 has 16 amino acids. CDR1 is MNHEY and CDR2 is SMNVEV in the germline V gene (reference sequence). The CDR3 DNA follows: TGTGCCAGCAGAGGGGTCACTAGCGGTGAAATGTGGGAGCAGTACTTC. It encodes CASRGVTSGEMWEQYF.